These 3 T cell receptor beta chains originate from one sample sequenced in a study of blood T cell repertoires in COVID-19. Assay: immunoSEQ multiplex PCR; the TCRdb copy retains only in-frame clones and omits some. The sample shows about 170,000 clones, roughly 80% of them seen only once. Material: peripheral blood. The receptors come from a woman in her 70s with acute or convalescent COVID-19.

CDR3 sequence (DNA): TGTGCCAGCAGCGTAGCCCCAGGACAGGAGAAGCATTTT. This codes for CASSVAPGQEKHF. The rearrangement uses TRBV9 and TRBJ1-5; 7 nucleotides align to TRBD1. With 0 bases clipped from V and 14 bases from J, the junction kept 8 bases outside the gene matches. The CDR3 is 13 amino acids. Germline-derived CDR1 and CDR2 are SGDLS and YYNGEE.

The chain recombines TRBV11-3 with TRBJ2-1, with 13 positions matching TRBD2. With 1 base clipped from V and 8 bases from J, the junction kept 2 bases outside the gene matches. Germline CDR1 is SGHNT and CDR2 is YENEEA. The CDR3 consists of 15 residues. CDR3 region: CASSLGTSGSDEQFF. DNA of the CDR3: TGTGCCAGCAGCTTAGGGACTAGCGGGAGTGATGAGCAGTTCTTC.

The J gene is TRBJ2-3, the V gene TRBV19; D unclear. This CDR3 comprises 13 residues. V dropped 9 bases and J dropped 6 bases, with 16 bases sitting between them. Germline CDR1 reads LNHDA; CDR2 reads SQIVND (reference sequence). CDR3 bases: TGTGCCAGCAAGGTAGATTCGACTGATACGCAGTATTTT. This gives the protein CASKVDSTDTQYF. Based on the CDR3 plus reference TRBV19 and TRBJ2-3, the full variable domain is DGGITQSPKYLFRKEGQNVTLSCEQNLNHDAMYWYRQDPGQGLRLIYYSQIVNDFQKGDIAEGYSVSREKKESFPLTVTSAQKNPTAFYLCASKVDSTDTQYFGPGTRLTVL.